The clone carrying this TCR beta chain came up once. Its antigen is not identified. The sample belongs to a study of cytomegalovirus exposure and HLA in healthy donors. Study-level points and caveats: In most subjects, TCR beta sequences reportedly gave accurate predictions of HLA-A and HLA-B alleles.

Use of 60 Vbeta and 13 Jbeta primers characterized the PCR. Only in-frame clones appear in the TCRdb table, and some are missing; sequencing was by immunoSEQ multiplex PCR. This sample has over 120,000 clones, with roughly 80% found just once. Germline V gives CDR1 SNHLY, CDR2 FYNNEI. The V gene end was trimmed by 4 bases and the J gene end by 6 bases; junction bases not matched to a gene: 6. The CDR3 loop spans 14 amino acids. The sample was PBMCs. This receptor was obtained from a man between 40 and 49 years old in good health and CMV-seronegative. V usage is TRBV2 and J usage is TRBJ1-1, with 9 nucleotides matching TRBD1. This CDR3 reads CASSVGTGKPEAFF. The DNA of the CDR3 is TGTGCCAGCAGTGTTGGGACAGGGAAACCTGAAGCTTTCTTT.